This TCR beta chain was sequenced during a study of cytomegalovirus exposure and HLA in healthy donors. Study findings and constraints: That first-cohort TCR clusters tended to co-occur in the roughly 130 validation repertoires was found in a later analysis. Reported results showed that the classifier diagnosed cytomegalovirus status with high specificity and sensitivity. Most sequenced TCRs were rare (though some public TCRs occurred in many donors).

The validation cohort, a group of over a hundred subjects, included the donors and was separate from the roughly 720-subject first cohort. There are 14 residues in the CDR3. Trimming removed 7 bases from V and 7 bases from J; junction bases left unmatched: 8. Germline lookup yields CDR1 MNHEY and CDR2 SVGAGI. This table comes from immunoSEQ multiplex PCR, and its TCRdb copy is limited to in-frame clones, with some not included. This table holds approximately 300,000 clones, roughly 90% found once. This clone showed up just once. No antigen is known for it. The V gene is TRBV6-5, the J gene TRBJ1-5; TRBD1 agrees at 9 bases. The clonotype originates from a woman younger than 35 in good health and CMV-seronegative. The sample was PBMCs. CDR3: CASTTGQGGQPQHF. As DNA, the CDR3 is TGTGCCAGCACGACGGGACAGGGAGGACAGCCCCAGCATTTT.